This is a list of T cell receptor beta chains from one sample in a study of beta chain features in type 1 diabetes. Clones were read by immunoSEQ multiplex PCR, and TCRdb kept only the in-frame ones, dropping some. The profile shows around 310,000 clones, 11% of them singletons. Sequencing was carried out using naive CD4+ T cells from blood. The receptors originated from a woman aged 25 to 39 in good health. The CDR3 runs from the conserved cysteine through the conserved F or W. The D gene is left open where the match is weak. Only part of the rows carry a size: once, few, many, or a class if the clone is expanded.

CDR3 | DNA | V | size | J | D
CASSPQGGDTQYF | TGTGCCAGCAGTCCACAGGGTGGAGATACGCAGTATTTT | TRBV7-3 | . | TRBJ2-3 | .
CASSEQNTGELFF | TGTGCCAGCAGTGAACAGAACACCGGGGAGCTGTTTTTT | TRBV25-1 | . | TRBJ2-2 | .
CASSQDWDSRTQYF | TGTGCCAGCAGCCAAGATTGGGACTCTCGAACCCAGTACTTC | TRBV14 | . | TRBJ2-5 | .
CASSLGRGTYNEQFF | TGTGCCAGCAGCTTAGGGAGGGGCACCTACAATGAGCAGTTCTTC | TRBV7-9 | . | TRBJ2-1 | .
CASSSVLSGANVLTF | TGTGCCAGCAGCAGCGTCCTATCTGGGGCCAACGTCCTGACTTTC | TRBV9 | . | TRBJ2-6 | .
CASIKRGRMTEAFF | TGTGCCAGCATCAAGAGAGGGCGGATGACTGAAGCTTTCTTT | TRBV7-9 | . | TRBJ1-1 | .
CASRRDSYEQYF | TGTGCCAGCAGGAGGGACAGCTACGAGCAGTACTTC | TRBV5-5 | . | TRBJ2-7 | TRBD1
CASSQMAGSTTYEQYF | TGCGCCAGCAGTCAAATGGCGGGATCAACAACCTACGAGCAGTACTTC | TRBV23-1 | . | TRBJ2-7 | .
CSVVGQRMNTEAFF | TGCAGCGTTGTCGGACAGCGAATGAACACTGAAGCTTTCTTT | TRBV29-1 | . | TRBJ1-1 | .
CASSHSLLYEQYF | TGTGCCAGCAGCCACAGCCTGCTCTACGAGCAGTACTTC | TRBV6-1 | few | TRBJ2-7 | .
CAWSVKFEGDKQPQHF | TGTGCCTGGAGTGTAAAATTCGAAGGGGACAAACAGCCCCAGCATTTT | TRBV30 | . | TRBJ1-5 | .
CAWSPTGTVQETQYF | TGTGCCTGGAGTCCAACCGGGACAGTCCAAGAGACCCAGTACTTC | TRBV30 | . | TRBJ2-5 | TRBD1
CASSLGDSTDTQYF | TGTGCCAGCAGCCTCGGAGATAGCACAGATACGCAGTATTTT | TRBV5-4 | few | TRBJ2-3 | .
CAWSAGIYNEQFF | TGTGCCTGGAGTGCAGGAATCTACAATGAGCAGTTCTTC | TRBV30 | . | TRBJ2-1 | .
CATSRYPGQGVSGELFF | TGTGCCACCAGCAGATATCCGGGACAGGGGGTGTCCGGGGAGCTGTTTTTT | TRBV15 | few | TRBJ2-2 | TRBD1
CASSRGLAGTDTQYF | TGTGCCAGCAGCCGCGGACTAGCGGGCACAGATACGCAGTATTTT | TRBV7-9 | . | TRBJ2-3 | TRBD2
CASSPSLLDRIPTEAFF | TGCGCCAGCAGCCCCTCACTATTGGACAGGATTCCCACTGAAGCTTTCTTT | TRBV5-1 | few | TRBJ1-1 | TRBD1
CASSLVDSPQETQYF | TGTGCCAGCAGCTTAGTTGACTCGCCCCAAGAGACCCAGTACTTC | TRBV7-9 | few | TRBJ2-5 | .
CASSSTGGAGYEQYF | TGTGCCAGCAGCTCCACAGGGGGCGCAGGGTACGAGCAGTACTTC | TRBV7-2 | . | TRBJ2-7 | TRBD1
CASSNGATNEKLFF | TGCGCCAGCAGTAACGGGGCAACTAATGAAAAACTGTTTTTT | TRBV5-1 | . | TRBJ1-4 | .
CASSRDLGETQYF | TGTGCCAGCAGTAGGGACTTGGGCGAGACCCAGTACTTC | TRBV2 | few | TRBJ2-5 | .
CASSLKDRAIGGYTF | TGTGCCAGCAGCCTAAAGGACAGGGCTATTGGTGGCTACACCTTC | TRBV7-2 | . | TRBJ1-2 | TRBD1
CASSPSGQELDTIYF | TGTGCCAGCAGCCCATCGGGACAGGAATTGGACACCATATATTTT | TRBV7-9 | few | TRBJ1-3 | TRBD1